The text below deals with one T cell receptor beta chain. The sample comes from a study of blood T cell repertoires in COVID-19. Study-wide background: Samples taken during acute and convalescent COVID-19 were collected in the United States, Italy and Spain. Sources were T cells, B-cell-depleted T cells, or PBMCs; the material itself was cDNA or gDNA.

The data were produced by immunoSEQ multiplex PCR, yet TCRdb's version contains in-frame clones alone and is incomplete. The data show 470,000 or so clones, approximately 83% seen once. The sequence was collected from a human donor in a cohort sampled during active COVID-19. The sequencing sample was made of peripheral blood.

The CDR3 region is CASSPRLAKNIQYF. The CDR3 region has the DNA TGTGCCAGCAGCCCGAGACTAGCCAAAAACATTCAGTACTTC. The rearrangement joins TRBV11-2 to TRBJ2-4; D is unresolved. Looked up from germline, CDR1 is SGHAT and CDR2 is FQNNGV. The length of the CDR3 is 14 residues. The V and J ends lost 5 bases and 0 bases respectively, with 8 bases between them. The full variable domain, its missing parts supplied by reference TRBV11-2 and TRBJ2-4, is EAGVAQSPRYKIIEKRQSVAFWCNPISGHATLYWYQQILGQGPKLLIQFQNNGVVDDSQLPKDRFSAERLKGVDSTLKIQPAKLEDSAVYLCASSPRLAKNIQYFGAGTRLSVL.